The entry below gives a single T cell receptor beta chain sequence along with its context. Across about 22 US areas, participants ranged in age from roughly 18 to 95 years. Someone with COVID-19 had been met by exposed participants within 2 weeks before study entry. This CDR3 has 12 amino acids. V shed 4 bases and J shed 4 bases, with 9 bases lying between them. Germline V CDR1 and CDR2: SGHDT, YYEEEE. In the original processing: Amplifying reference gene primers gave estimates of nucleated cell counts. Produced via immunoSEQ multiplex PCR; TCRdb's table is partial and in-frame only. V and J calls and clone size are given by that table; D and trimming were obtained from the DNA. The sample has more than 150,000 clones; 80% are singletons. The sample originates from a study of blood T cell repertoires in COVID-19. Study as a whole: Sources were T cells, B-cell-depleted T cells, or PBMCs; the material itself was cDNA or gDNA.

The chain carries TRBV5-6 and TRBJ2-7, with a tentative D call TRBD1 (6 bases). This clonotype originated in a man in his sixties who had been exposed to COVID-19. The source material was PBMCs or T cells enriched from blood (not recorded which). The CDR3 sequence: CASSRTEYEQYF. CDR3 sequence (DNA): TGTGCCAGCAGCCGGACAGAATACGAGCAGTACTTC.